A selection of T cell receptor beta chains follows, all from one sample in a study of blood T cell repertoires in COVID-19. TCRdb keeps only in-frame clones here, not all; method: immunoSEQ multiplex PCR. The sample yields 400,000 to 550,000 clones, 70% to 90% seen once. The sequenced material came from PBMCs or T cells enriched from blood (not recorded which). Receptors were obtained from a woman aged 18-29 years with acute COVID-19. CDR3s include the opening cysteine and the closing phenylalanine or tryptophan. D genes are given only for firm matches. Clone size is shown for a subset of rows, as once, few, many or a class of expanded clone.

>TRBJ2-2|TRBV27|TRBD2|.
TGTGCCAGCAGTTTACCGGGGACTAGCGGGGCCGGGGAGCTGTTTTTT
CASSLPGTSGAGELFF
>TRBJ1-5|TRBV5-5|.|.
TGTGCCAGCACCCAAGGGGTAGGGCAGGGGCGAAGTCAGCCCCAGCATTTT
CASTQGVGQGRSQPQHF
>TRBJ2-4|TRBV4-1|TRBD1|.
TGCGCCAGCAGCCTAAGGACAGGGAGGTCAAACATTCAGTACTTC
CASSLRTGRSNIQYF
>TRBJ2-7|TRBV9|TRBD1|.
TGTGCCAGCAGCATGATGACAGGGGATTACGAGCAGTACTTC
CASSMMTGDYEQYF
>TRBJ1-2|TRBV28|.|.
TGTGCCAGCAGTACTCTTAACTATGGCTACACCTTC
CASSTLNYGYTF
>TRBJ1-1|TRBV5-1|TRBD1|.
TGCGCCAGCAGCTTGGTTTCAGGGGGGACTGAAGCTTTCTTT
CASSLVSGGTEAFF
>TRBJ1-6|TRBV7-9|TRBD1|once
TGTGCCAGCAGTGGACAGGTTCAGTCACCCCTCCACTTT
CASSGQVQSPLHF
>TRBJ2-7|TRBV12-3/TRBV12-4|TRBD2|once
TGTGCCAGCAGTTTCATCCCGGGGGGAGAGCAGTACTTC
CASSFIPGGEQYF
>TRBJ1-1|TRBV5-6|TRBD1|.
TGTGCCAGCAGCCTCGATCCCGGGACAGGGGGCACAGCTTTCTTT
CASSLDPGTGGTAFF
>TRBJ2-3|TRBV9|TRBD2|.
TGTGCCAGCAGCGTTTTTGGGACTAGCGGTGCAGATACGCAGTATTTT
CASSVFGTSGADTQYF
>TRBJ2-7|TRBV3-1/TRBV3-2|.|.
TGTGCCAGCAGCCAAGCACCTGACAGCTACGAGCAGTACTTC
CASSQAPDSYEQYF
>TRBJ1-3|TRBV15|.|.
TGTGCCACCAAACCCCAGGGCTTTGGAAACACCATATATTTT
CATKPQGFGNTIYF
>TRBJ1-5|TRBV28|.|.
TGTGCCAGCACCACTGGCCAGGGCCCCAATCAGCCCCAGCATTTT
CASTTGQGPNQPQHF
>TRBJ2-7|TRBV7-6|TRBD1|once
TGTGCCAGCAGAGTGACAGGGCGTAAGTACTTC
CASRVTGRKYF
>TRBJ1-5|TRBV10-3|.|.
TGTGCCATCAGTGAATTACAGGGAAATTATCAGCCCCAGCATTTT
CAISELQGNYQPQHF
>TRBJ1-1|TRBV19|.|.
TGTGCCAGTAGTACCTGGCAATTGAACACTGAAGCTTTCTTT
CASSTWQLNTEAFF
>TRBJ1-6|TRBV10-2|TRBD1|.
TGCGCCAGCAGTCCTAGGAGACAGGGTAATTCACCCCTCCACTTT
CASSPRRQGNSPLHF
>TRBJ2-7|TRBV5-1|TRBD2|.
TGCGCCAGCAGCTTGGTCTCTAGCGGCTCCTACGAGCAGTACTTC
CASSLVSSGSYEQYF
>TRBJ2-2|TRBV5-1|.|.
TGCGCCAGCAGCTTGGGGCGGGTCCCGTCGAACACCGGGGAGCTGTTTTTT
CASSLGRVPSNTGELFF
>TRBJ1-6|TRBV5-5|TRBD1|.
TGTGCCAGCAGCCATCCTCTCCGGACAGGGGTTGGCTCACCCCTCCACTTT
CASSHPLRTGVGSPLHF
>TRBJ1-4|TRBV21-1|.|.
TGTGCCAGCAGCAATTTAAAGGGCAGACCGGGGGAAAAACTGTTTTTT
CASSNLKGRPGEKLFF
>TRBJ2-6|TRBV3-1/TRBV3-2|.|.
TGTGCCAGCAGCCAAGATATCTCTGGGGCCAACGTCCTGACTTTC
CASSQDISGANVLTF
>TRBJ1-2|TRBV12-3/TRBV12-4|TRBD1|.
TGTGCCAGCAGTTTAACAGGGGCCGGCTACACCTTC
CASSLTGAGYTF
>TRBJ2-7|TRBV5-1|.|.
TGCGCCAGCAGCTTAGCAGGAACCTCCTACGAGCAGTACTTC
CASSLAGTSYEQYF
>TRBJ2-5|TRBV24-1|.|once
TGTGCCACCAGTGGGCAGGAGGGAGAGACCCAGTACTTC
CATSGQEGETQYF
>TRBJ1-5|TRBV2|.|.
TGTGCCAGCAGTCAACAGGGTTATAGCAATCAGCCCCAGCATTTT
CASSQQGYSNQPQHF
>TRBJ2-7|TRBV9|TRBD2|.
TGTGCCAGCAGCGTCGGGGGGACTAGCGTAAGCTCCTACGAGCAGTACTTC
CASSVGGTSVSSYEQYF
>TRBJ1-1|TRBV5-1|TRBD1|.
TGCGCCAGCAGCTTGGCCTTGACAGGGGCCACTGAAGCTTTCTTT
CASSLALTGATEAFF
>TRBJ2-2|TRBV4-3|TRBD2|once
TGCGCCAGCAGCCTAAGCGCCGGGACTAGCGGGAGGGCCGTCGGGGAGCTGTTTTTT
CASSLSAGTSGRAVGELFF
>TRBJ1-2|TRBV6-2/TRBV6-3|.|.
TGTGCCAGCAGTTATACAGGGTCAAATGGCTACACCTTC
CASSYTGSNGYTF
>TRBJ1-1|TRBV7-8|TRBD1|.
TGTGCCAGCAGCCGCGACAGGGGGTCGTCGAACACTGAAGCTTTCTTT
CASSRDRGSSNTEAFF
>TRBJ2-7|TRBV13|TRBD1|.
TGTGCCAGCAGCTTAGGCGACAGGGGTTTGGTGTCGGGCGAGCAGTACTTC
CASSLGDRGLVSGEQYF
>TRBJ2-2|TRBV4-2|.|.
TGTGCCAGCAGCCAAGCAGGGTCCGGGGAGCTGTTTTTT
CASSQAGSGELFF
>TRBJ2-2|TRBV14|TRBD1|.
TGTGCCAGCAGTTCCGGGACAGGGGCCGGGGAGCTGTTTTTT
CASSSGTGAGELFF
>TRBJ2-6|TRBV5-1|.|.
TGCGCCAGCAGCTTGGCCGGGACAACCGGGGCCAACGTCCTGACTTTC
CASSLAGTTGANVLTF
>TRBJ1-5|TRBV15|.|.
TGTGCCACCAGCGGCCAGGGAAATCAGCCCCAGCATTTT
CATSGQGNQPQHF
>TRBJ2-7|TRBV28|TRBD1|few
TGTGCCAGCAGTTTAGGCAGGGGGCTGAAGGAGCAGTACTTC
CASSLGRGLKEQYF
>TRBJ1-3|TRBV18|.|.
TGTGCCAGCTCACCAAACACCTCTGGAAACACCATATATTTT
CASSPNTSGNTIYF
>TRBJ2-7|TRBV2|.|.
TGTGCCAGCAGTTCAAACACAAGGGGCGACGAGCAGTACTTC
CASSSNTRGDEQYF
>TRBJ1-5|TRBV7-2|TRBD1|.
TGTGCCAGCAGCTTCCAAATTCCCGACAGGGTTGGGGCCAATCAGCCCCAGCATTTT
CASSFQIPDRVGANQPQHF
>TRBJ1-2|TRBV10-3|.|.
TGTGCCAGCCTCACAGAAGAGAACTATGGCTACACCTTC
CASLTEENYGYTF
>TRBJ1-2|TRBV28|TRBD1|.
TGTGCCAGCAGTTTATACCGGGACAGGGGAGGCTACACCTTC
CASSLYRDRGGYTF
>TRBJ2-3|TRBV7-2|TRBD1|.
TGTGCCAGCAGCCCAACCCTGGGGACAGTAAGCACAGATACGCAGTATTTT
CASSPTLGTVSTDTQYF
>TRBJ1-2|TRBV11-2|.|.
TGTGCCAGCAGCCGACCCGACAGTTATGGCTACACCTTC
CASSRPDSYGYTF
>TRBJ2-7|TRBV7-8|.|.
TGTGCCAGCAGCCCCCGATTGACATCGGCCTACGAGCAGTACTTC
CASSPRLTSAYEQYF
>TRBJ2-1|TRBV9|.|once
TGTGCCAGCAGCGCACCAGGGGCGGGGGACTCCTACAATGAGCAGTTCTTC
CASSAPGAGDSYNEQFF
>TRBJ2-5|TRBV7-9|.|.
TGTGCCAGCAGCATCTCGAAACGGGAGGAGACCCAGTACTTC
CASSISKREETQYF
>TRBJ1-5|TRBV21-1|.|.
TGTGCCAGCAGCAAAGGCGACGGGGTTCGGCAGCCCCAGCATTTT
CASSKGDGVRQPQHF
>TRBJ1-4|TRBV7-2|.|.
TGTGCCAGCAGCTTAGGGGCAGGGAACTATGAAAAACTGTTTTTT
CASSLGAGNYEKLFF
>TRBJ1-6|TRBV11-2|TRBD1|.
TGTGCCAGCGGGACAGGGTCGGCACCCCTCCACTTT
CASGTGSAPLHF
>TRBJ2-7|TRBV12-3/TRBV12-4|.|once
TGTGCCAGCAGTCTGGCTCTGACCTACGAGCAGTACTTC
CASSLALTYEQYF
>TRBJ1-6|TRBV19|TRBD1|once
TGTGCCACCGGACAGGTTAATTCACCCCTCCACTTT
CATGQVNSPLHF
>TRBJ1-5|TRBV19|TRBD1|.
TGTGCCAGTAGTGCGTCGGGACAGGGGGCCAATCAGCCCCAGCATTTT
CASSASGQGANQPQHF
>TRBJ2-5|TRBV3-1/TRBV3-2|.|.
TGTGCCAGCAGCCAGATCAGGGGTTGGGAGACCCAGTACTTC
CASSQIRGWETQYF